This T cell receptor beta chain is from a study of blood T cells in healthy people across ages. Regarding the study as a whole: The donors' CMV status was not determined, possibly confounding changes in expanded clonotypes.

Together with a sample-barcoded 5' primer, a J-beta primer mix was included in a second PCR lasting about 7 to 11 cycles. Each TCR beta cDNA got a 12-nucleotide random molecular identifier. TCRdb reanalysed the 5' RACE reads using MiXCR and keeps one entry per CDR3 protein. Counted here are roughly 730,000 distinct CDR3 sequences, roughly 56% occurring once; the ten biggest clones make up roughly 24%. As regards this clonotype: Its cognate antigen is unknown.

Germline lookup yields CDR1 KGHSH and CDR2 LQKENI. V lost 0 bases and J 2 bases, leaving 6 bases between the germline ends. The CDR3 is 14 amino acids. The V gene is TRBV18, the J gene TRBJ2-3, with no clear D. The origin of this receptor is a man between 35 and 55 years old in good health. The sequencing input was blood. As DNA, the CDR3 is TGTGCCAGCTCACCACCGTGGCCCACAGATACGCAGTATTTT. As protein: CASSPPWPTDTQYF.